This entry features one T cell receptor (beta chain) sequence. The data are from a study of blood T cell repertoires in COVID-19. Turning to the study itself: PBMCs, B-cell-depleted T cells, or T cells were the source of the cDNA or gDNA that made up the material.

Libraries were prepared by immunoSEQ multiplex PCR; TCRdb keeps only in-frame clonotypes and omits some of them. The sample carries over 65,000 clones, roughly 88% recorded once. This receptor was obtained from a man between 25 and 39 years old with acute or convalescent COVID-19. Sequences were obtained from peripheral blood.

In DNA, the CDR3 is TGCGCCAGCAGCCAACAGAGCGGAAGCTCCTACAATGAGCAGTTCTTC. Translating gives CASSQQSGSSYNEQFF. The gene calls are TRBV4-1 and TRBJ2-1, with TRBD2 as a possible D gene (5 bases). There are 16 residues in the CDR3. V dropped 2 bases and J dropped 0 bases, with 11 bases sitting between them. Germline V gives CDR1 MGHRA, CDR2 YSYEKL.